The 11 T cell receptor beta chains in this list originate from one sample, sequenced in a study of shared clonotypes between healthy human individuals. CD45RO-negative, CCR7-selected cells formed the naive CD8 fraction, which excluded terminally differentiated effector memory CD45RA+ cells. Method: immunoSEQ multiplex PCR; TCRdb's copy keeps in-frame clones and lacks some. The sample has around 700,000 clones, 90% to 95% seen once. The sample taken for sequencing was naive CD8+ T cells sorted from blood. Receptors were obtained from a man aged 25-40 years in good health.

The V and J genes are TRBV27 and TRBJ2-6; D is possibly TRBD1 (6 bases). This CDR3 has 15 residues. V lost 4 bases and J lost 1, with 8 bases in between. Germline loops: CDR1 MNHEY, CDR2 SMNVEV (reference sequence). Written as DNA, the CDR3 is TGTGCCAGCAGTTCACAGGGTTCTGGGGCCAACGTCCTGACTTTC. Its protein product is CASSSQGSGANVLTF.

V gene TRBV7-2 combines with J gene TRBJ2-7, with 7 nucleotides matching TRBD1. V lost 0 bases, J lost 2 bases, and 7 bases stayed unmatched. Germline CDR1 SGHTA, CDR2 FQGNSA. CDR3 size: 16 residues. The DNA of the CDR3 is TGTGCCAGCAGCTTAGCCCCCGGGCAGGGGGCCTACGAGCAGTACTTC. This translates into CASSLAPGQGAYEQYF.

Concerning this clone itself: Other DNA sequences in the same sample also yield this CDR3. This sequence joins TRBV15 and TRBJ2-1; TRBD2 aligns across 7 bases. The CDR3 consists of 16 residues. The germline gives CDR1 LNHNV, CDR2 YYDKDF (reference sequence). Trimming removed 3 bases from V and 4 bases from J; junction bases left unmatched: 9. The CDR3 here is CATSRGREGVYNEQFF. CDR3 bases: TGTGCCACCAGCAGGGGTAGGGAGGGCGTATACAATGAGCAGTTCTTC. The full variable domain, with the rest looked up from reference TRBV15 and TRBJ2-1, is DAMVIQNPRYQVTQFGKPVTLSCSQTLNHNVMYWYQQKSSQAPKLLFHYYDKDFNNEADTPDNFQSRRPNTSFCFLDIRSPGLGDTAMYLCATSRGREGVYNEQFFGPGTRLTVL.

The chain joins TRBV9 to TRBJ1-2; D call uncertain. V gave up 3 bases and J gave up 4 bases, with 4 bases separating them. The CDR3 has 11 residues. Germline V gene data show CDR1 as SGDLS and CDR2 as YYNGEE. CDR3 region: CASSGIYGYTF. In DNA, the CDR3 is TGTGCCAGCAGCGGGATCTATGGCTACACCTTC.

CDR3 nucleotide sequence: TGTGCCAGCAGCGCACGACAGGGAACCGCAACTAATGAAAAACTGTTTTTT. Amino acids: CASSARQGTATNEKLFF. This chain connects TRBV9 to TRBJ1-4; 7 bases match TRBD1. This CDR3 contains 17 residues. Germline V CDR1 and CDR2: SGDLS, YYNGEE. After removal of 3 bases from V and 0 bases from J, the junction contained 8 bases not matched to a gene.

The rearrangement uses TRBV27 and TRBJ2-7, with 14 bases that match TRBD2. Germline V lookup: CDR1 MNHEY, CDR2 SMNVEV (reference sequence). The CDR3 length is 17 residues. Trimming cost V 8 bases and J 3 bases; bases outside gene matches: 12. The CDR3 reads CASASGTSGSFFYEQYF. CDR3 coding DNA: TGTGCCAGCGCATCCGGGACTAGCGGGAGTTTTTTCTACGAGCAGTACTTC.

The DNA for the CDR3 is TGCAGCGCCCAGACAGGGGGCCCGGTAGATACGCAGTATTTT. It yields the protein CSAQTGGPVDTQYF. The V call is TRBV29-1, the J call TRBJ2-3; 10 positions match TRBD1. V lost 7 bases and J lost 5; bases outside the gene matches: 9. The CDR3 has 14 amino acids. The germline CDR1 and CDR2 sequences are SQVTM and ANQGSEA.

The chain recombines TRBV7-6 with TRBJ2-1; TRBD2 agrees at 12 bases. The germline gives CDR1 SGHVS, CDR2 FNYEAQ. With 5 bases clipped from V and 5 bases from J, the junction kept 13 bases outside the gene matches. The CDR3 consists of 18 residues. As DNA, the CDR3 is TGTGCCAGCAGCGTATACTCGACTAGCGGGAGTGGGGACAATGAGCAGTTCTTC. It encodes CASSVYSTSGSGDNEQFF.

The chain uses TRBV27 and TRBJ2-3; D unclear. Germline-derived CDR1 and CDR2 are MNHEY and SMNVEV (reference sequence). V was pared by 0 bases and J by 8 bases, with 9 bases between. This CDR3 has 13 amino acids. In DNA form, the CDR3 reads TGTGCCAGCAGTTTATCGGCGGCTGCTACGCAGTATTTT. It encodes CASSLSAAATQYF.

V usage is TRBV2 and J usage is TRBJ2-1; 11 positions match TRBD2. V trimming: 6 bases; J trimming: 12 bases; junction bases outside the gene matches: 10. Germline values: CDR1 SNHLY, CDR2 FYNNEI. This CDR3 region has 14 residues. For the CDR3, the DNA is TGTGCCAGCAGAGTCTCTAGCGGGAGGAGTTGGCAGTTCTTC. This gives the protein CASRVSSGRSWQFF.

The gene calls are TRBV11-3 and TRBJ2-7, with D perhaps TRBD1 or TRBD2 (5 bases each). The CDR3 loop spans 14 amino acids. With 5 bases removed from V and 2 bases from J, the gap between germline ends came to 13 bases. Germline lookup yields CDR1 SGHNT and CDR2 YENEEA. This CDR3 reads CASSIRDDPYEQYF. The CDR3, as DNA: TGTGCCAGCAGCATCCGGGACGATCCCTACGAGCAGTACTTC.